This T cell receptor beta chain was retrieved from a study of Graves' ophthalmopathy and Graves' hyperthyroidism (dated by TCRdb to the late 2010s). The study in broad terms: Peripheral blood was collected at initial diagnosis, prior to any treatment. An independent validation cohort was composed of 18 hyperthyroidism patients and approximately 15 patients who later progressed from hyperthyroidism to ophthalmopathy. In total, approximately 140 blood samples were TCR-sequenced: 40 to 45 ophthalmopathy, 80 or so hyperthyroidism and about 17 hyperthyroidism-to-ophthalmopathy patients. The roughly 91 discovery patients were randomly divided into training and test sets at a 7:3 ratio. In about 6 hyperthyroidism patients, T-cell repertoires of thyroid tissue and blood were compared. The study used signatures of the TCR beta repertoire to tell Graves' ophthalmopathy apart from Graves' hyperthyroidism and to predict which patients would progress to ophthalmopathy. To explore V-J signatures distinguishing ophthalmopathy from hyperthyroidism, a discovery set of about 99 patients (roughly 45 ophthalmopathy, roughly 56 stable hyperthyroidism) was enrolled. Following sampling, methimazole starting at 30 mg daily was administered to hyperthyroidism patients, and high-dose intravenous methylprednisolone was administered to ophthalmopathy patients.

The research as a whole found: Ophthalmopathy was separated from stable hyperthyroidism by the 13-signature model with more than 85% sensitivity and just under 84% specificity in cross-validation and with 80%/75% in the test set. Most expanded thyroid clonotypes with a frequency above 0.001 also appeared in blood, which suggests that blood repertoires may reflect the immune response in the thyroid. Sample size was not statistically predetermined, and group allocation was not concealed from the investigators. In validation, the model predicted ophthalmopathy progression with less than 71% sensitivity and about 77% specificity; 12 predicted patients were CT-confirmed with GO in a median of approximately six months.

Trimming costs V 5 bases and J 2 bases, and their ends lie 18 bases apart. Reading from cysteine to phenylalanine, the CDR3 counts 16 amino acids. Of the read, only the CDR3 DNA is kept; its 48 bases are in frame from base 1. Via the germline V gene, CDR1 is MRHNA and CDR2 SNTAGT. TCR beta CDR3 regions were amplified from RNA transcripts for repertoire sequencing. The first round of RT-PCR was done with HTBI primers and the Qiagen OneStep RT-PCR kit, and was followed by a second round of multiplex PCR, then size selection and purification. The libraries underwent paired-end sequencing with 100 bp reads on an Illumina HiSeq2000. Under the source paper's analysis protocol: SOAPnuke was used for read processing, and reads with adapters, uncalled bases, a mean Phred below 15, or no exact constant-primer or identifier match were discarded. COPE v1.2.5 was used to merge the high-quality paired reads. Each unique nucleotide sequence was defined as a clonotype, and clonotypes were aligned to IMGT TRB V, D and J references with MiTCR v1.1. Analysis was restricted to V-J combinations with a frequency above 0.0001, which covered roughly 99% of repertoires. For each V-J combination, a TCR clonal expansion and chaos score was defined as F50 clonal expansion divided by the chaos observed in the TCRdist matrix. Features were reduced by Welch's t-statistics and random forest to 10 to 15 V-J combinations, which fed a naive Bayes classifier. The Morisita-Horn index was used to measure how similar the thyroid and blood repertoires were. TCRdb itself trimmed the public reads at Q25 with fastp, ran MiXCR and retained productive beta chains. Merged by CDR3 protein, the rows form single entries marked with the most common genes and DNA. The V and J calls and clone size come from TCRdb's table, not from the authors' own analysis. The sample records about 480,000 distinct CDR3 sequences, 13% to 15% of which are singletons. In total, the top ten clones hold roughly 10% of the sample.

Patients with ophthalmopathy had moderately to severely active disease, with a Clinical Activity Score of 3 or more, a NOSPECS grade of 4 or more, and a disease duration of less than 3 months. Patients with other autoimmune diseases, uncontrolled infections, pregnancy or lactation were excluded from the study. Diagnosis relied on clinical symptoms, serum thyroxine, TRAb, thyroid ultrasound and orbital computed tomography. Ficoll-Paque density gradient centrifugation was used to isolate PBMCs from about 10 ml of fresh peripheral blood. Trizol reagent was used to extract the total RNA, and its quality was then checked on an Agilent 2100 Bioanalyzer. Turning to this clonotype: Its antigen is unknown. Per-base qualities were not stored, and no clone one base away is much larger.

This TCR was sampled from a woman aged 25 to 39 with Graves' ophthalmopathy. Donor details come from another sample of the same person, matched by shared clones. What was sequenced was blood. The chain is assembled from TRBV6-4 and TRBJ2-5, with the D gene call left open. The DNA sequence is TGTGCCAGCAGTAAATTGGCCTTATCGGAACAAGAGACCCAGTACTTC. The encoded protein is CASSKLALSEQETQYF.